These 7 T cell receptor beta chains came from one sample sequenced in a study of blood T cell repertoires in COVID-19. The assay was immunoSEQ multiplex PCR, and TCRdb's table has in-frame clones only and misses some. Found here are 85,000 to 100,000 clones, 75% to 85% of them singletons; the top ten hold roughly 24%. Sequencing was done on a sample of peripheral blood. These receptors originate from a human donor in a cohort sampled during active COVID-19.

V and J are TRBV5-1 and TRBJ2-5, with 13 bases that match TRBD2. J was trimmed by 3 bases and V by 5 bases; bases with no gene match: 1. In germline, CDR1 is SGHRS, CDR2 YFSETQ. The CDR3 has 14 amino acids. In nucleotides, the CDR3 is TGCGCCAGCAGTGGACTAGCGGGGGAAGAGACCCAGTACTTC. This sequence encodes CASSGLAGEETQYF.

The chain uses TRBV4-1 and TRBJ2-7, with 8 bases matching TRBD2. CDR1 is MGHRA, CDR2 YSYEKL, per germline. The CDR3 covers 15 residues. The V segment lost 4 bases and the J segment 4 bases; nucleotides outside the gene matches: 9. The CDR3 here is CASSPLAGMSYEQYF. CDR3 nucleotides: TGCGCCAGCAGCCCCTTAGCGGGAATGTCATACGAGCAGTACTTC.

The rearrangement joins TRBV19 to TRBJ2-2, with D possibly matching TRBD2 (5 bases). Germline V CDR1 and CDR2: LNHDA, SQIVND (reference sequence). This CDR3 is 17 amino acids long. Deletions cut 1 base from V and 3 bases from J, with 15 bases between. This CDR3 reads CASSIGSRRRYTGELFF. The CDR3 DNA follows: TGTGCCAGTAGTATAGGGAGCAGGAGGCGATACACCGGGGAGCTGTTTTTT. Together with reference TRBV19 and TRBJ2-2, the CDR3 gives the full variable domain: DGGITQSPKYLFRKEGQNVTLSCEQNLNHDAMYWYRQDPGQGLRLIYYSQIVNDFQKGDIAEGYSVSREKKESFPLTVTSAQKNPTAFYLCASSIGSRRRYTGELFFGEGSRLTVL.

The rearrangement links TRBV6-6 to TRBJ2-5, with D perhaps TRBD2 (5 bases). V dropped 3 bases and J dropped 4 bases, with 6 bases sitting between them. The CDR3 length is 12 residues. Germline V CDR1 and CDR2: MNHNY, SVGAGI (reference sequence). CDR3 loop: CASSYEGETQYF. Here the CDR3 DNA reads TGTGCCAGCAGTTATGAGGGAGAGACCCAGTACTTC.

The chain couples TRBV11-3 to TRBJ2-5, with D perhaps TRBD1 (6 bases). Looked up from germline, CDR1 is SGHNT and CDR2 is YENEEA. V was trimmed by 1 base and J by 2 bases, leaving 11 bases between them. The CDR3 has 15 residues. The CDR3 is CASSLGGHEQETQYF. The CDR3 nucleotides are TGTGCCAGCAGCTTAGGGGGACACGAACAAGAGACCCAGTACTTC.

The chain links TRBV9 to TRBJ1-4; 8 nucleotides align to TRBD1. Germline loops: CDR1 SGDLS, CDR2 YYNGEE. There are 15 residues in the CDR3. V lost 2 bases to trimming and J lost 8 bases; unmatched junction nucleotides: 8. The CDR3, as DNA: TGTGCCAGCAGCGTCCGGACAGGGCCAGGGGAAAAACTGTTTTTT. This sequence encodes CASSVRTGPGEKLFF. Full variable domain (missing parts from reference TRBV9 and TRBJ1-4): DSGVTQTPKHLITATGQRVTLRCSPRSGDLSVYWYQQSLDQGLQFLIQYYNGEERAKGNILERFSAQQFPDLHSELNLSSLELGDSALYFCASSVRTGPGEKLFFGSGTQLSVL.

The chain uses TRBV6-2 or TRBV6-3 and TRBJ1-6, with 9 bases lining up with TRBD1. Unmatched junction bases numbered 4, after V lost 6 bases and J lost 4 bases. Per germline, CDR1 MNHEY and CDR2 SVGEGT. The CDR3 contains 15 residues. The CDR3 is CASSTGTGYNSPLHF. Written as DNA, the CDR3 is TGTGCCAGCAGCACCGGGACAGGGTATAATTCACCCCTCCACTTT.